The clone carrying this T cell receptor (beta chain) turned up a few times. Its cognate antigen is unknown. It was with unique molecular identifiers that the TCRbeta library was prepared. TCRdb re-analysed the PCR reads in MiXCR, keeping a single row per CDR3 protein. The sample carries about 110,000 distinct CDR3 sequences, about 6% recorded once. The CDR3 covers 12 residues. Germline lookup yields CDR1 LNHDA and CDR2 SQIVND (reference sequence). V was trimmed by 3 bases and J by 7 bases, leaving 4 bases between them. The record originates from a study of T-cell reconstitution after alpha-beta-depleted transplantation in children. Overall study findings and caveats: One year after transplant, T-cell counts and diversity came mostly from newly produced T cells. Several hundred expanded graft clones reportedly gave rise to the alpha-beta T cells present about two months after transplant. Some patients' high day-60 TCRbeta diversity was traced to surviving recipient T cells and thymic progenitors.

The sequences come from PBMCs, mostly from graft donor cells, collected 360 days after TCRalphabeta/CD19-depleted stem cell transplant. This chain connects TRBV19 to TRBJ1-6; D remains unclear. This TCR derives from a male patient aged 2 to 10 who had a stem cell transplant for acute lymphoblastic leukemia, so the T cells may come from the graft donor. In nucleotides, the CDR3 is TGTGCCAGTAGTATTGGGAATTCACCCCTCCACTTT. It codes for CASSIGNSPLHF.